This T cell receptor (beta chain) was obtained from a study of technical replicates of blood from four donors. This CDR3 region has 16 residues. Germline V gives CDR1 MNHGY, CDR2 SAAAGT. Only in-frame clones appear in the TCRdb table, and some are missing; sequencing was by immunoSEQ multiplex PCR. The sample contains 81,000 or so clones, 96% of which appear only once. On this clone itself: Mismatch with germline at one junction end may stem from a read error.

The sequence derives from a human donor in good health. Sequencing was performed on T cells isolated from PBMCs. V and J are TRBV6-8 and TRBJ2-7; 9 bases are a match to TRBD2. CDR3 loop: CASSYPLPSGIYERYF. The CDR3 nucleotides are TGTGCCAGCAGTTACCCACTACCTAGCGGGATTTACGAGCGGTACTTC.